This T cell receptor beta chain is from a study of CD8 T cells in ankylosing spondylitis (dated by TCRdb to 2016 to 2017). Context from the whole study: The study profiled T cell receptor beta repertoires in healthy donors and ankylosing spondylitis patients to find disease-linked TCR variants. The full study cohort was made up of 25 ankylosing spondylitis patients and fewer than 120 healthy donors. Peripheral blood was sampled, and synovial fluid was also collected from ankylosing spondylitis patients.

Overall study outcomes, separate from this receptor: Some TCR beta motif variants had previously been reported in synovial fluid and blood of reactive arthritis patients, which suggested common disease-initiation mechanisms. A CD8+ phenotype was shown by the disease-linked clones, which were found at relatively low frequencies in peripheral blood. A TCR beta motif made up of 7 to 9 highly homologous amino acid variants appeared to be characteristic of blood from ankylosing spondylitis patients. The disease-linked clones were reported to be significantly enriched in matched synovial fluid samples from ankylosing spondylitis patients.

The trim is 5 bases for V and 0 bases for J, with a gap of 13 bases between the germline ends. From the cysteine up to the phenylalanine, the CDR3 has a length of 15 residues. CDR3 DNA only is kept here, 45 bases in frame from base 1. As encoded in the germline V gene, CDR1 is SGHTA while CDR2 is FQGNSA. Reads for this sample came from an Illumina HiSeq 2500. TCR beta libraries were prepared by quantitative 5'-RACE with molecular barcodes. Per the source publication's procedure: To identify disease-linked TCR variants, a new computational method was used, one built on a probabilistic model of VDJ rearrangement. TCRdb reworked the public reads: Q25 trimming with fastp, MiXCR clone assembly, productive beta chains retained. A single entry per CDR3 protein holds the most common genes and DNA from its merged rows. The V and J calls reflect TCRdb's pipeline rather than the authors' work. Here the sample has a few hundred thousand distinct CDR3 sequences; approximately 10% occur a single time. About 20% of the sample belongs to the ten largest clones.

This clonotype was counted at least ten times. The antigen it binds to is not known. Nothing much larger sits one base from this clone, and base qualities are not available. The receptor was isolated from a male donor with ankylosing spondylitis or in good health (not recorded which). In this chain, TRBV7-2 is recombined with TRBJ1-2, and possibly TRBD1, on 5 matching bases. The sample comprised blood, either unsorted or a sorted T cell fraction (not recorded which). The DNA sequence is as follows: TGTGCCAGCAGCGATCGGGACGGTCCTAACTATGGCTACACCTTC. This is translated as CASSDRDGPNYGYTF. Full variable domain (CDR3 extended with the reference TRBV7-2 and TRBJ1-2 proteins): GAGVSQSPSNKVTEKGKDVELRCDPISGHTALYWYRQSLGQGLEFLIYFQGNSAPDKSGLPSDRFSAERTGGSVSTLTIQRTQQEDSAVYLCASSDRDGPNYGYTFGSGTRLTVV.